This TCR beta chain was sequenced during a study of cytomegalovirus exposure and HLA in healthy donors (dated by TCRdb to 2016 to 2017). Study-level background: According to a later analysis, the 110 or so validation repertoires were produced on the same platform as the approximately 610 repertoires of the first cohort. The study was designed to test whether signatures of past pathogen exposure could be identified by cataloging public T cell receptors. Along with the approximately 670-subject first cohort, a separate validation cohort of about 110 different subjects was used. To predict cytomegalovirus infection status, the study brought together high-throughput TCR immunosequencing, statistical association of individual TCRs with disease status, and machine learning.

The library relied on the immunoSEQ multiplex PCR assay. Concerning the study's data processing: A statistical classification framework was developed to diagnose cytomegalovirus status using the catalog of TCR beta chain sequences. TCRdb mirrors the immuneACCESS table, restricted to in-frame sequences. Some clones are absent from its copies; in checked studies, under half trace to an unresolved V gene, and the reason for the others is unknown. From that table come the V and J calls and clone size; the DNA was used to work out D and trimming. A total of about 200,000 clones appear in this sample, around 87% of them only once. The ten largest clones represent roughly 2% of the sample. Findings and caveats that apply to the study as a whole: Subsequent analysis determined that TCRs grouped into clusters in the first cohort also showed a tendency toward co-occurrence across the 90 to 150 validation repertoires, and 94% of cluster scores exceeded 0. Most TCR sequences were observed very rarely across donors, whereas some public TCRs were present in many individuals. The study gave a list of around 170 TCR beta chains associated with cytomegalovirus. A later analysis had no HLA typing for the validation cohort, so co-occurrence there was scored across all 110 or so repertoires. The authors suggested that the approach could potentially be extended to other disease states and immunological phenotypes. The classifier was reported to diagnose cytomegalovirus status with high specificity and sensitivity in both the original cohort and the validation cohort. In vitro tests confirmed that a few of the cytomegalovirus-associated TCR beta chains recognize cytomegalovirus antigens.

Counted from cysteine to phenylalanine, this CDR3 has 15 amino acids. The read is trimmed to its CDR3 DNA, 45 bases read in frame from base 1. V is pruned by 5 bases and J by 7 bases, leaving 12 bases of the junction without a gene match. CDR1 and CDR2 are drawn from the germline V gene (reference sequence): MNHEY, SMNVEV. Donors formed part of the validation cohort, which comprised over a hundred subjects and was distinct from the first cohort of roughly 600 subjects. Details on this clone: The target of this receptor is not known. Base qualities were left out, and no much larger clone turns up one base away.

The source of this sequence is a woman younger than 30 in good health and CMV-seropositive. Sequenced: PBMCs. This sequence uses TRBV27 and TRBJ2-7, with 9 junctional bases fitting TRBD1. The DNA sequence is TGTGCCAGCAGTCTCCGGACAGGGGAAGGGTGGGAGCAGTACTTC. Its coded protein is CASSLRTGEGWEQYF.